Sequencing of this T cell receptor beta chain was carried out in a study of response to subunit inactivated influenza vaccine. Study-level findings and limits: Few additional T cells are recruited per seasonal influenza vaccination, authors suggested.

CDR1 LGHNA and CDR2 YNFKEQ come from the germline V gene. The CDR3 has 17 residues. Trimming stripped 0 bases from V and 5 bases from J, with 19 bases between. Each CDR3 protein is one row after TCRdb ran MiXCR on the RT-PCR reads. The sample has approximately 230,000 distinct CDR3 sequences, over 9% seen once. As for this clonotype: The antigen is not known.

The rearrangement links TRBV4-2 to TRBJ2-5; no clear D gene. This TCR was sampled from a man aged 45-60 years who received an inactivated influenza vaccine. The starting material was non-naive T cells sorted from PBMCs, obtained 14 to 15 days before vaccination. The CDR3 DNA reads TGTGCCAGCAGCCAAGATTGGGGTGCCAGCGCATTGGAGACCCAGTACTTC. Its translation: CASSQDWGASALETQYF.